This passage covers 13 T cell receptor beta chains from one sample sequenced in a study of T cell clones after liver transplantation (dated by TCRdb to about 2019). Library creation used the immunoSEQ multiplex PCR assay. As stored in TCRdb, this immuneACCESS dataset retains in-frame rearrangements with V and J assigned. A fraction of the clones does not appear; measured against another copy, unresolved V genes explain less than half of the discrepancy, and the remainder lacks a known reason. The sample has more than 45,000 clones on record, about 73% of them singletons. The ten top clones hold 2.8% of the sample. The sample was CD4+ T cells from blood, taken at the approximately 16-month timepoint. The receptors stem from a human patient who received a liver transplant. Because of the transplant, the T cells may be the graft donor's rather than the patient's own.

The rearrangement links TRBV5-4 to TRBJ1-1, with 7 bases aligning to TRBD1. Per germline, CDR1 SGHNT and CDR2 YYREEE (reference sequence). The trim removed 2 bases at V and 3 bases at J, leaving 7 bases unmatched. CDR3 size: 15 residues. CDR3 bases: TGTGCCAGCAGCTTAGGGACAGCCCCCGACACTGAAGCTTTCTTT. It translates to CASSLGTAPDTEAFF.

In DNA form, the CDR3 reads TGTGCCAGCAGCCCCATTAGCAGGGGACGTATGTCAGATACGCAGTATTTT. Translation: CASSPISRGRMSDTQYF. This chain links TRBV28 with TRBJ2-3, with D possibly TRBD1 on 6 matching bases. Trimming took 6 bases from V and 4 from J, leaving 23 bases between them. This CDR3 is 17 amino acids long. Per the germline V gene, CDR1 is MDHEN and CDR2 is SYDVKM.

The chain joins TRBV5-1 to TRBJ2-2; TRBD1 or TRBD2 may be the D gene (6 bases each). The length of the CDR3 is 16 residues. V was cut by 4 bases and J by 2 bases, with 15 bases left in between. Germline loops: CDR1 SGHRS, CDR2 YFSETQ. CDR3 region: CASSLGGQANTGELFF. DNA of the CDR3: TGCGCCAGCAGCCTCGGGGGACAAGCAAACACCGGGGAGCTGTTTTTT.

CDR3 DNA: TGTGCCAGCAGCCAAGACTCAGTGTCCGGGGAGCTGTTTTTT. This translates into CASSQDSVSGELFF. The genes are TRBV4-2 and TRBJ2-2; unclear D gene. CDR1 LGHNA and CDR2 YNFKEQ come from the germline V gene. With 0 bases removed from V and 6 bases from J, the gap between germline ends came to 8 bases. There are 14 residues in the CDR3.

Turning to this clone: Other DNA sequences of this sample code for an identical CDR3. The chain employs TRBV6-5 and TRBJ2-2; D gene uncertain. There are 15 residues in the CDR3. Between the trimmed V and J ends, which lost 0 bases and 1 base, there was a span of 6 bases. Germline values: CDR1 MNHEY, CDR2 SVGAGI. Here the CDR3 DNA reads TGTGCCAGCAGTTACTCGACGGGGAACACCGGGGAGCTGTTTTTT. Translation gives CASSYSTGNTGELFF.

The chain recombines TRBV7-8 with TRBJ2-7, with 8 bases that match TRBD2. Germline V CDR1 and CDR2: SGHVS, FQNEAQ. CDR3 length: 13 amino acids. Trimming took 4 bases from V and 7 from J; bases not matched to a gene: 6. CDR3 nucleotide sequence: TGTGCCAGCAGCTCCAAAGCGGGAGTGGAGCAGTACGTC. Its protein is CASSSKAGVEQYV.

The rearrangement links TRBV19 to TRBJ1-2; 12 nucleotides align to TRBD1. From germline, CDR1 is LNHDA and CDR2 SQIVND (reference sequence). Losses at the gene ends were 7 bases for V and 6 bases for J; bases not matched to a gene: 12. CDR3 length: 16 amino acids. In DNA form, the CDR3 reads TGTGCCAGTATGGACCGGGACAGGGGGCGCAGGGATGGCTACACCTTC. Amino acid sequence: CASMDRDRGRRDGYTF. The complete variable domain, with remaining parts taken from reference TRBV19 and TRBJ1-2, reads DGGITQSPKYLFRKEGQNVTLSCEQNLNHDAMYWYRQDPGQGLRLIYYSQIVNDFQKGDIAEGYSVSREKKESFPLTVTSAQKNPTAFYLCASMDRDRGRRDGYTFGSGTRLTVV.

This CDR3 reads CASREEGGSPMDEQFF. The CDR3 bases are TGTGCCAGTAGGGAAGAGGGCGGGAGCCCGATGGATGAGCAGTTCTTC. This chain uses TRBV19 with TRBJ2-1; 7 bases fit TRBD2. The junction had 16 bases not matched to a gene; V was cut back by 6 bases and J by 8 bases. Germline V gene sequence: CDR1 LNHDA, CDR2 SQIVND (reference sequence). CDR3 length: 16 amino acids.

The rearrangement uses TRBV7-6 and TRBJ2-2, with 8 bases that match TRBD1. V trimming: 1 base; J trimming: 5 bases; junction bases outside the gene matches: 3. The germline V gene has CDR1 SGHVS and CDR2 FNYEAQ. CDR3 size: 15 residues. In nucleotides, the CDR3 is TGTGCCAGCAGCTTAGTCCAGGGGGCTACCGGGGAGCTGTTTTTT. Its protein product is CASSLVQGATGELFF.

There are a few counts of this clone. J is TRBJ2-5 and V is TRBV29-1; no firm D call. The length of the CDR3 is 12 residues. Germline V lookup: CDR1 SQVTM, CDR2 ANQGSEA. V was pared by 2 bases and J by 3 bases, with 7 bases between. CDR3 sequence (DNA): TGCAGCGTTGAACGGCAAGAAGAGACCCAGTACTTC. As protein: CSVERQEETQYF.

V usage is TRBV18 and J usage is TRBJ1-2, with D possibly matching TRBD1 (6 bases). The V end lost 0 bases, the J end lost 4 bases, and 12 bases lay between the germline ends. CDR1 is KGHSH, CDR2 LQKENI, per germline. The CDR3 length is 15 residues. The CDR3 nucleotides are TGTGCCAGCTCACCACCGGGGGGCTGGAGCTATGGCTACACCTTC. Encoded protein: CASSPPGGWSYGYTF.

The chain links TRBV18 to TRBJ2-2; 9 bases agree with TRBD2. Trimming removed 0 bases from V and 5 bases from J; junction bases left unmatched: 1. The CDR3 loop spans 15 amino acids. The germline gives CDR1 KGHSH, CDR2 LQKENI. CDR3 region: CASSPPSGGTGELFF. CDR3 in DNA: TGTGCCAGCTCACCACCGAGCGGGGGGACCGGGGAGCTGTTTTTT.

The chain is built from TRBV5-4 and TRBJ1-1; D is undetermined. V shed 3 bases and J shed 1 base, with 7 bases lying between them. This CDR3 comprises 13 residues. Per the germline V gene, CDR1 is SGHNT and CDR2 is YYREEE (reference sequence). The CDR3 reads CASSSAENTEAFF. CDR3 DNA: TGTGCCAGCAGCTCGGCAGAGAACACTGAAGCTTTCTTT. The full variable domain, rest sourced from reference TRBV5-4 and TRBJ1-1, is ETGVTQSPTHLIKTRGQQVTLRCSSQSGHNTVSWYQQALGQGPQFIFQYYREEENGRGNFPPRFSGLQFPNYSSELNVNALELDDSALYLCASSSAENTEAFFGQGTRLTVV.